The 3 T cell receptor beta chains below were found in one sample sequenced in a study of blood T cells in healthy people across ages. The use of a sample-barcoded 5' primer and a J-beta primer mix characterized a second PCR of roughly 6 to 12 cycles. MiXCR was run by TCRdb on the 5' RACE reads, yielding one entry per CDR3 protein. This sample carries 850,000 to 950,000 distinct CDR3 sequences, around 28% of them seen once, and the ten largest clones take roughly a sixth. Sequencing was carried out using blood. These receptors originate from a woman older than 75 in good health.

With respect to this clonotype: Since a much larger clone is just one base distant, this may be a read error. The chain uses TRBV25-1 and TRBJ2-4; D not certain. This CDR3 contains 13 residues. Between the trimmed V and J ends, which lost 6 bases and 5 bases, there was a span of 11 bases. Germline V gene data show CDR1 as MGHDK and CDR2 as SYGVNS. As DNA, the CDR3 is TGTGCCAGCAGGGAAGGTGGGGAAAACATTCAGTACTTC. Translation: CASREGGENIQYF.

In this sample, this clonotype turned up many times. Written as DNA, the CDR3 is TGTGCCATCAGAGGAGCGGCCCCTAGCACAGATACGCAGTATTTT. This sequence encodes CAIRGAAPSTDTQYF. The chain combines TRBV10-3 with TRBJ2-3; the D gene is possibly TRBD2 (5 bases). The V and J ends lost 6 bases and 0 bases respectively, with 13 bases between them. The CDR3 extends over 15 amino acids. The germline CDR1 and CDR2 sequences are ENHRY and SYGVKD.

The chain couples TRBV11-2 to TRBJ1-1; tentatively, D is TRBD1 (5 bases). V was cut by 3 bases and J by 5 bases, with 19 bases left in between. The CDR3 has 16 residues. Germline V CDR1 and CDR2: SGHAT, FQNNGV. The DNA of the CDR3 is TGTGCCAGCAGCTTCCGGCAGGGCAGGGTCGGTACTGAAGCTTTCTTT. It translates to CASSFRQGRVGTEAFF.